The entry that follows covers one T cell receptor (beta chain) sequence. The antigen is not known. The data belong to a study of post-analysis software for immune sequencing data. Study in general: Relapsing-remitting, secondary progressive and progressive-relapsing forms of multiple sclerosis all featured among disease courses.

Findings and caveats of the study: When the samples were clustered directly with F measure, those that had been prepared in the same batch showed strong co-clustering. Patients had higher frequencies than controls of roughly five TRBV segments, including TRBV5-6, TRBV5-1 and TRBV20-1.

Germline V gene data show CDR1 as DFQATT and CDR2 as SNEGSKA (reference sequence). The CDR3 totals 16 residues. V lost 1 base, J lost 4 bases, and 9 bases stayed unmatched. cDNA libraries for TCR beta contained unique molecular identifiers. There were about 0.95 to 11 million T cells, and about half a million cDNA molecules came from them. TCRdb processed the PCR reads anew with MiXCR; each CDR3 protein has one entry. Of fewer than 850,000 distinct CDR3 sequences listed, approximately 44% are singletons. The receptor's source is a girl aged 10-17 years with multiple sclerosis. Source material: blood. This sequence joins TRBV20-1 and TRBJ2-1; 8 positions match TRBD2. The DNA for the CDR3 is TGCAGTGCTAGAGGAGAGAAACGGGAGGGATACAATGAGCAGTTCTTC. This encodes CSARGEKREGYNEQFF.